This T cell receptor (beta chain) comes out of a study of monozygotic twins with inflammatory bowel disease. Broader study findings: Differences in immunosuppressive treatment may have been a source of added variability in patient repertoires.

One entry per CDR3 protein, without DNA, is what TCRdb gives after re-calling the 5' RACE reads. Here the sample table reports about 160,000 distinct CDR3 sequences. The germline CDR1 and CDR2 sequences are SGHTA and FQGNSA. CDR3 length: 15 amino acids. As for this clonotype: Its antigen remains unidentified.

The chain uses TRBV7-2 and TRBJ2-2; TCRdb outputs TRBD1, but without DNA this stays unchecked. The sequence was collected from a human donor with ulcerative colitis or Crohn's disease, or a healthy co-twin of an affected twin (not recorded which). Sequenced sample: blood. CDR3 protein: CASSNPIGDTGELFF.